The source of this T cell receptor (beta chain) is a study of cytomegalovirus exposure and HLA in healthy donors. Of note for this clone: The antigen is not known.

This PCR relied on a set of 60 Vbeta primers and 13 Jbeta primers. Using immunoSEQ multiplex PCR, the repertoire was profiled, and TCRdb retains in-frame clones only, with some absent. Of around 160,000 clones in the sample, around 80% are singletons; the top ten hold 4% to 5.5%. Germline lookup yields CDR1 MNHEY and CDR2 SMNVEV (reference sequence). CDR3 length: 17 amino acids. The trim removed 5 bases at V and 7 bases at J, leaving 10 bases unmatched. Whole-study results and caveats: TCR beta sequences reportedly predicted most subjects' HLA-A and HLA-B alleles accurately.

This sequence originates from a male donor in good health and CMV-seronegative. The sequencing sample was made of PBMCs. The chain joins TRBV27 to TRBJ2-1; TRBD2 matches at 14 bases. DNA for the CDR3: TGTGCCAGCAGTCCCCGGACTAGCGGGGGGTTGAGGAATGAGCAGTTCTTC. Translated: CASSPRTSGGLRNEQFF.